The 28 T cell receptor beta chains given below trace back to one sample, sequenced in a study of T cell changes during pregnancy in multiple sclerosis. The repertoire was sequenced with immunoSEQ multiplex PCR; TCRdb's copy has only in-frame clones and lacks some. The data contain tens of thousands of clones, roughly 90% of them seen just once; the ten biggest clones take up less than 5.5%. This material consisted of peripheral blood, taken in the second trimester of pregnancy. These TCRs come from a female donor in good health, enrolled as a control in a pregnancy study.

This chain connects TRBV5-6 to TRBJ1-1, with D maybe TRBD1 (5 bases). The CDR3 length is 15 residues. CDR1 and CDR2 from the germline V gene are SGHDT and YYEEEE. V shed 4 bases and J shed 0 bases, with 13 bases lying between them. The chain's CDR3 is CASSPNPGMNTEAFF. Here the CDR3 DNA reads TGTGCCAGCAGCCCTAACCCAGGGATGAACACTGAAGCTTTCTTT.

The CDR3 nucleotides read TGTGCCAGCAGCTCGATCAAGTCAGACAGGGACCTTAATTATGGCTACACCTTC. This codes for CASSSIKSDRDLNYGYTF. The chain links TRBV7-9 to TRBJ1-2, with 7 nucleotides matching TRBD1. Germline V gene data show CDR1 as SEHNR and CDR2 as FQNEAQ (reference sequence). The CDR3 contains 18 residues. The V segment lost 4 bases and the J segment 5 bases; nucleotides outside the gene matches: 19.

Only one count was recorded for this clone. The chain recombines TRBV19 with TRBJ1-2, with D maybe TRBD1 (5 bases). CDR1 is LNHDA and CDR2 is SQIVND in the germline V gene (reference sequence). Between the trimmed V and J ends, which lost 6 bases and 2 bases, there was a span of 13 bases. CDR3 length: 14 residues. The CDR3 bases are TGTGCCAGTAGGATGGGGCTCTCCAACTATGGCTACACCTTC. Protein: CASRMGLSNYGYTF. The entire variable domain, with the rest obtained from reference TRBV19 and TRBJ1-2, is as follows: DGGITQSPKYLFRKEGQNVTLSCEQNLNHDAMYWYRQDPGQGLRLIYYSQIVNDFQKGDIAEGYSVSREKKESFPLTVTSAQKNPTAFYLCASRMGLSNYGYTFGSGTRLTVV.

This clone was seen once. The rearrangement uses TRBV4-3 and TRBJ2-3, with 9 positions matching TRBD1. In germline, CDR1 is LGHNA, CDR2 YSLEER. Losses at the gene ends were 0 bases for V and 4 bases for J; bases not matched to a gene: 5. The CDR3 is 16 amino acids. CDR3 protein: CASSQEDRGGADTQYF. The CDR3 DNA sequence: TGCGCCAGCAGCCAAGAGGACAGGGGAGGCGCAGATACGCAGTATTTT.

The rearrangement uses TRBV18 and TRBJ2-3; D unresolved. The CDR3 runs to 13 residues. The V gene's germline CDR1 is KGHSH and CDR2 LQKENI. V lost 5 bases and J lost 4, with 10 bases in between. CDR3 coding DNA: TGTGCCAGCTCAGGCCTCTTCCCAGATACGCAGTATTTT. It codes for CASSGLFPDTQYF.

This clone showed up just a few times. The chain employs TRBV29-1 and TRBJ2-5; D might be TRBD2 (6 bases). The CDR3 contains 12 residues. V was clipped by 7 bases and J by 7 bases, with 16 bases between them. CDR1 and CDR2 (germline): SQVTM, ANQGSEA. The CDR3 sequence is CSGGLDRGTQYF. For the CDR3, the DNA is TGCAGCGGGGGACTTGATCGTGGGACCCAGTACTTC. The full variable domain, rest sourced from reference TRBV29-1 and TRBJ2-5, is SAVISQKPSRDICQRGTSLTIQCQVDSQVTMMFWYRQQPGQSLTLIATANQGSEATYESGFVIDKFPISRPNLTFSTLTVSNMSPEDSSIYLCSGGLDRGTQYFGPGTRLLVL.

The chain is built from TRBV5-4 and TRBJ2-1; no definite D call. CDR1 is SGHNT, CDR2 YYREEE, per germline (reference sequence). CDR3 length equals 11 residues. The V end was cut by 3 bases, the J end by 10 bases, with 8 bases between. The CDR3, as DNA: TGTGCCAGCAGCTCCCTTATGGAGCAGTTCTTC. Its translation is CASSSLMEQFF.

The V and J genes are TRBV15 and TRBJ2-7, with TRBD2 matching over 12 bases. The V segment lost 8 bases and the J segment 7 bases; nucleotides outside the gene matches: 21. Germline-derived CDR1 and CDR2 are LNHNV and YYDKDF (reference sequence). The CDR3 runs 18 residues. The CDR3 reads CATPGSPPTSGGWWEQYF. CDR3 nucleotide sequence: TGTGCCACCCCCGGTTCCCCCCCGACTAGCGGGGGTTGGTGGGAGCAGTACTTC.

This chain uses TRBV5-5 with TRBJ2-1; 9 positions match TRBD1. V was pared by 3 bases and J by 8 bases, with 6 bases of the junction left unmatched. From germline, CDR1 is SGHKS and CDR2 YYEKEE (reference sequence). The CDR3 is 14 residues long. The CDR3 sequence: CASSSGQGDHEQFF. In DNA form, the CDR3 reads TGTGCCAGCAGCTCGGGACAGGGCGATCATGAGCAGTTCTTC.

The chain employs TRBV11-2 and TRBJ1-1; D is possibly TRBD1 (6 bases). V shed 2 bases and J shed 5 bases, with 9 bases lying between them. Germline V gene lookup returns CDR1 SGHAT and CDR2 FQNNGV. The length of the CDR3 is 13 residues. The CDR3 sequence is CASSLQGYTEAFF. The CDR3 DNA follows: TGTGCCAGCAGCTTACAGGGGTATACTGAAGCTTTCTTT.

V is TRBV14 and J is TRBJ2-7; D perhaps matches TRBD1 (5 bases). Germline V gene data show CDR1 as SGHDN and CDR2 as FVKESK. The V end lost 4 bases, the J end lost 2 bases, and 12 bases lay between the germline ends. The length of the CDR3 is 14 residues. CDR3 sequence: CASSRQILTYEQYF. CDR3 in DNA: TGTGCCAGCAGCCGACAGATCTTAACCTACGAGCAGTACTTC.

This chain links TRBV7-9 with TRBJ2-1; weak D call: TRBD2 (5 bases). V was cut by 5 bases and J by 0 bases, with 14 bases left in between. The CDR3 covers 16 residues. Looked up from germline, CDR1 is SEHNR and CDR2 is FQNEAQ (reference sequence). In DNA, the CDR3 is TGTGCCAGCAGCCTCGGACTGCACGACTCCTACAATGAGCAGTTCTTC. This sequence encodes CASSLGLHDSYNEQFF.

V and J are TRBV5-8 and TRBJ2-1; perhaps TRBD1 as D (5 bases). V gave up 5 bases and J gave up 7 bases, with 19 bases separating them. Germline assignment: CDR1 SGHTS and CDR2 YDEGEE. The CDR3 runs 15 residues. In DNA, the CDR3 is TGTGCCAGCAGGCCAAGGGCAGGGAATTGGAATGAGCAGTTCTTC. Residues: CASRPRAGNWNEQFF.

The genes are TRBV10-3 and TRBJ2-1; maybe TRBD1 (5 bases). Trimming pared 1 base from V and 5 bases from J, leaving 18 bases between. The CDR3 totals 17 residues. Germline CDR1 ENHRY, CDR2 SYGVKD. The CDR3 bases are TGTGCCATCAGTGAGTGGCAGGGCGGCGTTGTGGACAATGAGCAGTTCTTC. Amino acids: CAISEWQGGVVDNEQFF.

The chain joins TRBV9 to TRBJ2-2, with TRBD1 matching over 9 bases. The CDR3 is made up of 15 amino acids. The V and J ends lost 0 bases and 5 bases, in that order; junction bases with no gene match: 2. Germline values: CDR1 SGDLS, CDR2 YYNGEE. CDR3 coding DNA: TGTGCCAGCAGCGTAGAGACAGGGGGTACCGGGGAGCTGTTTTTT. The encoded protein is CASSVETGGTGELFF.

The chain joins TRBV29-1 to TRBJ2-1, with 9 nucleotides matching TRBD1. With 7 bases clipped from V and 4 bases from J, the junction kept 8 bases outside the gene matches. The CDR3 is made up of 14 amino acids. CDR1 is SQVTM, CDR2 ANQGSEA, per germline. The CDR3 nucleotides are TGCAGCGCAACCGGGACAGGGCCATACAATGAGCAGTTCTTC. It yields the protein CSATGTGPYNEQFF.

The rearrangement joins TRBV30 to TRBJ1-5; TRBD1 agrees at 11 bases. Germline-derived CDR1 and CDR2 are GTSNPN and SVGIG (reference sequence). With 5 bases clipped from V and 3 bases from J, the junction kept 6 bases outside the gene matches. The CDR3 consists of 15 residues. CDR3 bases: TGTGCCTGGGCGGACAGGGGGCTAGTCAATCAGCCCCAGCATTTT. Its translation is CAWADRGLVNQPQHF. The entire variable domain, with the rest obtained from reference TRBV30 and TRBJ1-5, is as follows: SQTIHQWPATLVQPVGSPLSLECTVEGTSNPNLYWYRQAAGRGLQLLFYSVGIGQISSEVPQNLSASRPQDRQFILSSKKLLLSDSGFYLCAWADRGLVNQPQHFGDGTRLSIL.

The chain has TRBV10-1 and TRBJ2-1; weak D call: TRBD2 (6 bases). From germline, CDR1 is WNHNN and CDR2 SYGVQD (reference sequence). V shed 3 bases and J shed 1 base, with 10 bases lying between them. This CDR3 contains 15 residues. The CDR3 is CASSEVAGSYNEQFF. DNA for the CDR3: TGCGCCAGCAGTGAAGTCGCGGGATCCTACAATGAGCAGTTCTTC.

The V gene is TRBV29-1, the J gene TRBJ2-1; 9 bases fit TRBD2. The germline V gene encodes CDR1 SQVTM and CDR2 ANQGSEA. Losses at the gene ends were 2 bases for V and 4 bases for J; bases not matched to a gene: 3. This CDR3 has 14 amino acids. The CDR3 DNA reads as TGCAGCGTTGAAACCCTAGCGGGGTACAATGAGCAGTTCTTC. It specifies CSVETLAGYNEQFF.

The chain joins TRBV9 to TRBJ2-1, with TRBD2 identical over 7 bases. This CDR3 comprises 15 residues. Germline CDR1 is SGDLS and CDR2 is YYNGEE. Trimming cost V 3 bases and J 6 bases; bases outside gene matches: 9. The CDR3 DNA reads as TGTGCCAGCAGCGGAGGACTAGACGTTTCCAATGAGCAGTTCTTC. Translating it yields CASSGGLDVSNEQFF.

V and J are TRBV6-5 and TRBJ2-1; 8 bases are a match to TRBD2. Germline V gene data show CDR1 as MNHEY and CDR2 as SVGAGI. The CDR3 has 13 residues. Trimming removed 6 bases from V and 13 bases from J; junction bases left unmatched: 11. The CDR3 DNA reads as TGTGCCAGCAGGTCCTCCGGGACTAGGGACCAGTTCTTC. It translates to CASRSSGTRDQFF.

The V and J genes are TRBV30 and TRBJ1-2; D is possibly TRBD1 (6 bases). The CDR3 spans 13 residues. V was trimmed by 4 bases and J by 4 bases, leaving 13 bases between them. Germline V gene sequence: CDR1 GTSNPN, CDR2 SVGIG (reference sequence). The CDR3 loop is CAWTLGALYGYTF. The CDR3 bases are TGTGCCTGGACCCTGGGGGCGCTCTATGGCTACACCTTC.

V usage is TRBV19 and J usage is TRBJ2-5; 7 nucleotides match TRBD2. Germline V gene data show CDR1 as LNHDA and CDR2 as SQIVND (reference sequence). V lost 4 bases to trimming and J lost 1 base; unmatched junction nucleotides: 0. The CDR3 sequence is 13 residues long. This CDR3 is CASSRLAQETQYF. The DNA for the CDR3 is TGTGCCAGTAGTAGACTAGCCCAAGAGACCCAGTACTTC. The entire variable domain, with the rest obtained from reference TRBV19 and TRBJ2-5, is as follows: DGGITQSPKYLFRKEGQNVTLSCEQNLNHDAMYWYRQDPGQGLRLIYYSQIVNDFQKGDIAEGYSVSREKKESFPLTVTSAQKNPTAFYLCASSRLAQETQYFGPGTRLLVL.

This sequence joins TRBV18 and TRBJ2-1, with 10 bases aligning to TRBD2. Germline CDR1 and CDR2: KGHSH and LQKENI. V lost 3 bases to trimming and J lost 7 bases; unmatched junction nucleotides: 3. This CDR3 is 14 amino acids long. The CDR3 region is CASSPLAGANEQFF. The DNA for the CDR3 is TGTGCCAGCTCACCGCTAGCGGGAGCAAATGAGCAGTTCTTC.

The chain is built from TRBV5-1 and TRBJ1-1, with D unresolved. Germline CDR1 is SGHRS and CDR2 is YFSETQ. The ends were cut back, 3 bases at V and 3 bases at J, with 15 bases in the middle. This CDR3 spans 15 amino acids. CDR3 DNA: TGCGCCAGCAGCTGGAGGGCGGGTAGGGACACTGAAGCTTTCTTT. Translated: CASSWRAGRDTEAFF.

The gene calls are TRBV19 and TRBJ2-1; TRBD2 is a possible D gene (5 bases). The CDR3 is made up of 14 amino acids. The germline V gene has CDR1 LNHDA and CDR2 SQIVND (reference sequence). Deletions cut 7 bases from V and 1 base from J, with 11 bases between. The DNA for the CDR3 is TGTGCCAGTAATGCGGGCGTGTCCTACAATGAGCAGTTCTTC. It encodes CASNAGVSYNEQFF. The whole variable domain, remainder taken from reference TRBV19 and TRBJ2-1, is DGGITQSPKYLFRKEGQNVTLSCEQNLNHDAMYWYRQDPGQGLRLIYYSQIVNDFQKGDIAEGYSVSREKKESFPLTVTSAQKNPTAFYLCASNAGVSYNEQFFGPGTRLTVL.

CDR3 region: CAISELEKINYGYTF. The DNA for the CDR3 is TGTGCCATCAGTGAGCTTGAGAAGATTAACTATGGCTACACCTTC. The chain couples TRBV10-3 to TRBJ1-2; no firm D call. Per the germline V gene, CDR1 is ENHRY and CDR2 is SYGVKD. The ends were cut back, 2 bases at V and 1 base at J, with 11 bases in the middle. The CDR3 extends over 15 amino acids.

This clone was seen a few times. This rearrangement joins TRBV5-1 to TRBJ1-6; 7 nucleotides agree with TRBD1. Germline V gives CDR1 SGHRS, CDR2 YFSETQ. This CDR3 is 15 amino acids long. J was trimmed by 7 bases and V by 0 bases; bases with no gene match: 4. CDR3 region: CASSLELQGNSPLHF. For the CDR3, the DNA is TGCGCCAGCAGCTTGGAACTACAGGGGAATTCACCCCTCCACTTT.